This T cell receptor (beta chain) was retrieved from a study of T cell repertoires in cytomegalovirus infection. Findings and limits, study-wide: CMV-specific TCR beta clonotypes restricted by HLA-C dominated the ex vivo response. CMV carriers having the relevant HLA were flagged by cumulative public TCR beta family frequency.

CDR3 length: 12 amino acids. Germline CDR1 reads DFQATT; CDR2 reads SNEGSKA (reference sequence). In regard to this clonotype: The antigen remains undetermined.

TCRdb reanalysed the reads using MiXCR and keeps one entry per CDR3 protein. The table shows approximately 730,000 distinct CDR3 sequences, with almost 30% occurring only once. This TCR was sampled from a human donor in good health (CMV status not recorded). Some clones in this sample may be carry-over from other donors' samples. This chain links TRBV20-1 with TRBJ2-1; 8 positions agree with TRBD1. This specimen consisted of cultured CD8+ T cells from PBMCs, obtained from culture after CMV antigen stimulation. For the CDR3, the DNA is TGCAACCCCACGGACAGGGCCAATGAGCAGTTCTTC. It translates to CNPTDRANEQFF.